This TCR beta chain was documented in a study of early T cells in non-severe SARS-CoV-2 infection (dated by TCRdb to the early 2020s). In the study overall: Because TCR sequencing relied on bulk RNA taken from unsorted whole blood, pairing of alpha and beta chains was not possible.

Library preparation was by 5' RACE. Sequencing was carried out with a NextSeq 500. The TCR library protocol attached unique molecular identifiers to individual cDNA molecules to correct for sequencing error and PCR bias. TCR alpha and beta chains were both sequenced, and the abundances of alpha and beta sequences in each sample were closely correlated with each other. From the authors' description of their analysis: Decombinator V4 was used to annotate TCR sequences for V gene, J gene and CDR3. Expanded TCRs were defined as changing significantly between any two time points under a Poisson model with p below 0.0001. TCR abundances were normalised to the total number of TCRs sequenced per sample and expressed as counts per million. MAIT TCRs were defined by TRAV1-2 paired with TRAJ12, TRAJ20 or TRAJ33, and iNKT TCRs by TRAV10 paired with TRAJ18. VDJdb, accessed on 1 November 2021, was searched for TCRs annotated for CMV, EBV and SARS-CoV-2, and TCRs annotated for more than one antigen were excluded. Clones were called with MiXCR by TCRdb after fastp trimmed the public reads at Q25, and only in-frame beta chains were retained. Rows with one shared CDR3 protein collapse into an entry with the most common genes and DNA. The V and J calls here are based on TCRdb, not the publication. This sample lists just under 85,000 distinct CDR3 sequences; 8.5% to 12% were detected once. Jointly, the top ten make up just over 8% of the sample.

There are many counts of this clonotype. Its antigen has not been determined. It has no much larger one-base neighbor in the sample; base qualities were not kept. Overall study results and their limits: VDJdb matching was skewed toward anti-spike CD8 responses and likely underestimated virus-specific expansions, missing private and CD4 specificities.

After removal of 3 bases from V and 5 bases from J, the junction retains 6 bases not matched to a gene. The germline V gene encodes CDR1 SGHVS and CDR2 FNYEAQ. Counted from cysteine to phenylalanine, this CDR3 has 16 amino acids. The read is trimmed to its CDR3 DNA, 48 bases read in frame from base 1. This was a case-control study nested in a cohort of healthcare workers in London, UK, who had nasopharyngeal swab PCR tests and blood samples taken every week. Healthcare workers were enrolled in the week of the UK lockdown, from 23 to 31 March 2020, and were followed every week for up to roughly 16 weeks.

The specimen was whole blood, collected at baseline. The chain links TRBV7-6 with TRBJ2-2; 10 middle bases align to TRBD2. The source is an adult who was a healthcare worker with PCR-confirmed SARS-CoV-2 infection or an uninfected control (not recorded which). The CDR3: CASSFSSGRSTGELFF. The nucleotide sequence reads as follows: TGTGCCAGCAGCTTTTCTAGCGGGAGAAGTACCGGGGAGCTGTTTTTT.